Shown below are 17 T cell receptor beta chains from a single sample sequenced in a study of blood T cell repertoires in COVID-19. Sequencing used immunoSEQ multiplex PCR; TCRdb keeps in-frame clones, though not all of them. The sample contains fewer than 85,000 clones, about 88% of which appear only once. The sequenced material came from peripheral blood. These receptors all stem from a human donor in a cohort sampled during active COVID-19.

The chain links TRBV6-6 to TRBJ1-2; no firm D call. The V end was cut by 7 bases, the J end by 8 bases, with 20 bases between. Per germline, CDR1 MNHNY and CDR2 SVGAGI (reference sequence). This CDR3 has 14 amino acids. CDR3 sequence reads: CASTLQPQSNGYTF. CDR3 coding DNA: TGTGCCAGCACCCTCCAGCCACAGTCAAACGGCTACACCTTC.

V and J are TRBV5-6 and TRBJ2-3; 10 bases align to TRBD2. The J segment lost 2 bases and the V segment lost 1 base, leaving 10 bases of the junction unmatched. The CDR3 is made up of 18 amino acids. Germline CDR1 is SGHDT and CDR2 is YYEEEE. The CDR3 sequence: CASSLFGLAGENTDTQYF. The CDR3 bases are TGTGCCAGCAGCTTGTTTGGCCTAGCGGGGGAGAACACAGATACGCAGTATTTT.

This sequence joins TRBV11-3 and TRBJ2-5, with D unclear. V lost 0 bases and J 2 bases, leaving 7 bases between the germline ends. This CDR3 contains 14 residues. From germline, CDR1 is SGHNT and CDR2 YENEEA. The CDR3 DNA follows: TGTGCCAGCAGCTTAGATCCCTTTCAAGAGACCCAGTACTTC. Translated, it gives CASSLDPFQETQYF.

V gene TRBV9 combines with J gene TRBJ1-6; 8 bases line up with TRBD1. Germline values: CDR1 SGDLS, CDR2 YYNGEE. This CDR3 comprises 15 residues. Germline trimming cut 4 bases from V and 6 bases from J; bases unmatched to any gene: 6. This CDR3 is CASSPWTGINSPLHF. The CDR3 nucleotides read TGTGCCAGCAGCCCCTGGACAGGGATTAATTCACCCCTCCACTTT.

Notes on this clone: This sample also contains other DNA sequences that code for the same CDR3. This chain uses TRBV20-1 with TRBJ2-7; weak D call: TRBD1 (5 bases). The V gene's germline CDR1 is DFQATT and CDR2 SNEGSKA (reference sequence). CDR3 length: 11 amino acids. Trimming stripped 4 bases from V and 3 bases from J, with 7 bases between. The CDR3 coding sequence is TGCAGTGCTAACCAGGGCTACGAGCAGTACTTC. Translating gives CSANQGYEQYF.

V and J are TRBV11-3 and TRBJ2-2, with 7 bases matching TRBD1. The CDR3 totals 15 residues. Germline CDR1 is SGHNT and CDR2 is YENEEA. With V trimmed by 4 bases and J by 6 bases, 8 bases remained unmatched. The CDR3 nucleotides are TGTGCCAGCAGCTCAGGGGGTATAAGGGCCGGGGAGCTGTTTTTT. It codes for CASSSGGIRAGELFF.

The rearrangement links TRBV19 to TRBJ1-1; the D is unclear. Germline V lookup: CDR1 LNHDA, CDR2 SQIVND (reference sequence). The V and J ends lost 1 base and 2 bases respectively, with 14 bases between them. This CDR3 is built from 16 residues. DNA for the CDR3: TGTGCCAGTAGTATAGGTTTCGCAGATCCAAACACTGAAGCTTTCTTT. It yields the protein CASSIGFADPNTEAFF. The whole variable domain, filled in from reference TRBV19 and TRBJ1-1, reads DGGITQSPKYLFRKEGQNVTLSCEQNLNHDAMYWYRQDPGQGLRLIYYSQIVNDFQKGDIAEGYSVSREKKESFPLTVTSAQKNPTAFYLCASSIGFADPNTEAFFGQGTRLTVV.

This clone has only one observation. The chain has TRBV5-5 and TRBJ2-7; D is ambiguous. CDR1 and CDR2 from the germline V gene are SGHKS and YYEKEE (reference sequence). CDR3 length: 14 residues. V was cut by 4 bases and J by 3 bases, with 14 bases left in between. CDR3 coding DNA: TGTGCCAGCAGCCCCCCTCCCCCGTACTACGAGCAGTACTTC. It yields the protein CASSPPPPYYEQYF.

The genes are TRBV5-1 and TRBJ1-3; D is uncertain. Germline loops: CDR1 SGHRS, CDR2 YFSETQ. V shed 0 bases and J shed 0 bases, with 13 bases lying between them. The length of the CDR3 is 17 residues. In DNA form, the CDR3 reads TGCGCCAGCAGCTTGGATGGGCAGGCCCGCTCTGGAAACACCATATATTTT. Protein product: CASSLDGQARSGNTIYF.

This chain uses TRBV7-6 with TRBJ2-3; no clear D. Germline V gives CDR1 SGHVS, CDR2 FNYEAQ. The CDR3 runs 15 residues. Trimming removed 7 bases from V and 2 bases from J, with 16 bases in between. CDR3 protein: CASIPEAVNTDTQYF. CDR3 DNA: TGTGCCAGCATCCCTGAGGCGGTGAACACAGATACGCAGTATTTT.

CDR3 sequence: CASSLESRGFSYEQYF. The CDR3 coding sequence is TGCGCCAGCAGCTTGGAGAGCAGGGGGTTCTCCTACGAGCAGTACTTC. The chain joins TRBV5-1 to TRBJ2-7, with TRBD1 identical over 7 bases. Germline loops: CDR1 SGHRS, CDR2 YFSETQ. Trimming removed 0 bases from V and 0 bases from J; junction bases left unmatched: 6. The CDR3 is 16 amino acids.

V gene TRBV10-2 combines with J gene TRBJ1-3; D remains ambiguous. With 0 bases removed from V and 0 bases from J, the gap between germline ends came to 3 bases. The CDR3 contains 14 residues. The germline V gene has CDR1 WSHSY and CDR2 SAAADI. The CDR3 coding sequence is TGCGCCAGCAGTGAGTCCTACTCTGGAAACACCATATATTTT. Its protein is CASSESYSGNTIYF.

The chain combines TRBV18 with TRBJ2-1; 14 bases line up with TRBD2. The CDR3 extends over 18 amino acids. The germline V gene has CDR1 KGHSH and CDR2 LQKENI. V gave up 3 bases and J gave up 3 bases; unmatched junction bases: 7. Here the CDR3 DNA reads TGTGCCAGCTCACCTCTTAGGACTAGCGGGAGGAGCTACAATGAGCAGTTCTTC. Its protein is CASSPLRTSGRSYNEQFF.

The chain links TRBV5-4 to TRBJ2-5; maybe TRBD1 (6 bases). The CDR3 is 16 residues long. V lost 4 bases to trimming and J lost 4 bases, with 20 bases between them. The germline gives CDR1 SGHNT, CDR2 YYREEE (reference sequence). In DNA form, the CDR3 reads TGTGCCAGCAGCATCCCGGGACACCACCCCGGAGAGACCCAGTACTTC. This encodes CASSIPGHHPGETQYF.

This clone appeared once. The rearrangement links TRBV30 to TRBJ1-1; no clear D. The germline CDR1 and CDR2 sequences are GTSNPN and SVGIG (reference sequence). Trimming removed 2 bases at V and 7 bases at J, with 14 bases between. The CDR3 is 13 residues long. DNA for the CDR3: TGTGCCTGGAGTTTAAGTCCATCCGGTGAAGCTTTCTTT. Translation gives CAWSLSPSGEAFF.

The chain is built from TRBV10-1 and TRBJ2-7, with 7 nucleotides matching TRBD2. CDR1 WNHNN and CDR2 SYGVQD come from the germline V gene (reference sequence). CDR3 length: 11 amino acids. The J segment lost 13 bases and the V segment lost 8 bases, leaving 11 bases of the junction unmatched. The chain's CDR3 is CASGTGGKFYF. CDR3 bases: TGCGCCAGCGGCACGGGGGGTAAATTTTACTTC.

The rearrangement links TRBV6-8 to TRBJ2-4; 8 bases align to TRBD1. Germline V gives CDR1 MNHGY, CDR2 SAAAGT. The ends lost 5 bases at V and 0 bases at J; junction bases unmatched: 15. There are 19 residues in the CDR3. CDR3 sequence: CASSPLDRGIFGAKNIQYF. CDR3 nucleotides: TGTGCCAGCAGTCCACTAGACAGGGGAATCTTCGGAGCCAAAAACATTCAGTACTTC.